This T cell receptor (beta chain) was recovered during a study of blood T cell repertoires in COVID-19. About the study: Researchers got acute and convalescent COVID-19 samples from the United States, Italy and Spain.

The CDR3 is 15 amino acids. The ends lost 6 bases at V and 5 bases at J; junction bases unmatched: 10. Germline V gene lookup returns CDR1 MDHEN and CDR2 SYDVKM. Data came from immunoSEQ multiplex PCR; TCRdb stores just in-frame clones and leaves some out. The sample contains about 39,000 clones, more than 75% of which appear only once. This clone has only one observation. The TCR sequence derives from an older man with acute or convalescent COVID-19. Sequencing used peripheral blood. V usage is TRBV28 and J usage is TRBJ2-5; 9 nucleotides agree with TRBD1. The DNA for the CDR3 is TGTGCCAGCAGAACCGGGACAGGGAGGCGGGAGACCCAGTACTTC. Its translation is CASRTGTGRRETQYF.